The 9 T cell receptor beta chains below were found in one sample sequenced in a study of shared clonotypes between healthy human individuals. TCRdb keeps only in-frame clones here, not all; method: immunoSEQ multiplex PCR. In the table there are around 1.4 million clones, around 98.5% of which are singletons. Sequenced sample: naive CD4+ T cells sorted from blood. The subset here: CD45RA+ positively selected. All receptors come from a man aged 25 to 40 in good health.

V is TRBV7-6 and J is TRBJ2-1; 13 positions match TRBD2. This CDR3 has 16 residues. CDR1 SGHVS and CDR2 FNYEAQ come from the germline V gene. Trimming at V came to 7 bases and at J to 10 bases, leaving 13 bases not matched to a gene. The CDR3 sequence: CASTPSTGLAGSEQFF. The CDR3 DNA sequence: TGTGCCAGCACCCCTTCTACGGGACTAGCGGGATCCGAGCAGTTCTTC.

The genes are TRBV9 and TRBJ2-2, with D possibly being TRBD1 (5 bases). In germline, CDR1 is SGDLS, CDR2 YYNGEE. V was clipped by 4 bases and J by 4 bases, with 14 bases between them. The CDR3 has 15 amino acids. This chain's CDR3 is CASSTARARTGELFF. As DNA, the CDR3 is TGTGCCAGCAGCACCGCCAGGGCGCGCACCGGGGAGCTGTTTTTT.

With respect to this clone: The sample contains more than one DNA sequence encoding this CDR3. The chain is built from TRBV7-3 and TRBJ1-1; D not resolved. Trimming shortened V by 5 bases and J by 0 bases, and 10 bases separated the two germline ends. The CDR3 runs 14 residues. Germline assignment: CDR1 SGHTA and CDR2 FQGTGA. CDR3 sequence: CASSPGRMNTEAFF. In DNA, the CDR3 is TGTGCCAGCAGCCCAGGACGGATGAACACTGAAGCTTTCTTT.

V and J are TRBV27 and TRBJ2-5; 12 nucleotides line up with TRBD2. J was trimmed by 11 bases and V by 5 bases; bases with no gene match: 3. This CDR3 spans 12 amino acids. Germline values: CDR1 MNHEY, CDR2 SMNVEV (reference sequence). The CDR3 nucleotides read TGTGCCAGCAGTAGGGGGACTAGCGGGCAGTACTTC. As protein: CASSRGTSGQYF.

The gene calls are TRBV5-5 and TRBJ2-5; possibly TRBD2 for D (6 bases). Germline lookup yields CDR1 SGHKS and CDR2 YYEKEE (reference sequence). CDR3 length: 15 amino acids. Between the trimmed V and J ends, which lost 4 bases and 4 bases, there was a span of 17 bases. CDR3 coding DNA: TGTGCCAGCAGCCCGGGACCACCCGGGAGAGAGACCCAGTACTTC. Its translation is CASSPGPPGRETQYF.

The chain employs TRBV9 and TRBJ1-4; no definite D call. Trimming pared 3 bases from V and 7 bases from J, leaving 19 bases between. Germline-derived CDR1 and CDR2 are SGDLS and YYNGEE. The CDR3 spans 16 residues. The CDR3 bases are TGTGCCAGCAGCGAAACGCCGGGAATGGATAGTGAAAAACTGTTTTTT. Encoded protein: CASSETPGMDSEKLFF.

The chain has TRBV13 and TRBJ2-7; D remains unclear. The CDR3 is made up of 14 amino acids. Germline-derived CDR1 and CDR2 are PRHDT and FYEKMQ (reference sequence). The V end was cut by 2 bases, the J end by 3 bases, with 11 bases between. Here the CDR3 reads CASSLQSVNYEQYF. The CDR3 DNA sequence: TGTGCCAGCAGCTTACAATCCGTTAACTACGAGCAGTACTTC.

As to this clone: Distinct nucleotide sequences in the sample also encode this CDR3. This rearrangement joins TRBV5-1 to TRBJ2-2; D is possibly TRBD2 (5 bases). Trimming shortened V by 4 bases and J by 5 bases, and 6 bases separated the two germline ends. The CDR3 sequence is 12 residues long. CDR1 is SGHRS, CDR2 YFSETQ, per germline. As DNA, the CDR3 is TGCGCCAGCAGCGGCGGGACCGGGGAGCTGTTTTTT. This codes for CASSGGTGELFF.

J is TRBJ2-3 and V is TRBV29-1; the match to TRBD2 covers 12 bases. Trimming cost V 7 bases and J 5 bases; bases outside gene matches: 7. The CDR3 consists of 14 residues. CDR1 is SQVTM, CDR2 ANQGSEA, per germline. The CDR3 spells CSGRLAGDIDTQYF. As DNA, the CDR3 is TGCAGCGGACGACTAGCGGGAGATATAGATACGCAGTATTTT.